This TCR beta chain is drawn from a study of shared clonotypes between healthy human individuals. Findings and caveats of the study: Collection of samples was limited to blood; tissue repertoires likely differ.

V was clipped by 5 bases and J by 5 bases, with 15 bases between them. CDR3 size: 14 residues. Looked up from germline, CDR1 is LNHDA and CDR2 is SQIVND (reference sequence). About this clone itself: What it recognizes is unknown.

Source study methods: For the immunoSEQ data, sequences were junction-only without quality scores, so filtering differed. Profiled with immunoSEQ multiplex PCR; TCRdb holds only in-frame clones, not every one. V, J and clone size derive from that table, while D and trimming were established from the DNA sequence. The sample has about 480,000 clones, approximately 85% seen once. The TCR sequence derives from a woman in her thirties or forties in good health. Some clones in this sample may be carry-over from other donors' samples. The V gene is TRBV19, the J gene TRBJ1-1; D might be TRBD1 (5 bases). The sequenced material came from PBMCs. The CDR3 DNA is TGTGCCAGTAGTGGAAGGGGATGGCGGACTGAAGCTTTCTTT. Translated, it gives CASSGRGWRTEAFF.